A selection of T cell receptor beta chains follows, all from one sample in a study of T cells in tumors after PD-1 blockade. TCRdb's table, derived via immunoSEQ multiplex PCR, lists solely in-frame clones and lacks some. The sample carries around 19,000 clones, around 78% recorded once. Sequences were derived from PBMCs, sampled before anti-PD-1 treatment. Receptor source: a human donor with basal cell carcinoma. Both conserved end residues are part of each CDR3. D genes are given only for firm matches. Size is omitted from some rows. Given values are once, few, many or a class for expanded clones.

TRBD2	TRBJ2-2	TRBV28	.	CASRGGGFLTGELFF	TGTGCCAGCAGGGGCGGGGGGTTTCTCACCGGGGAGCTGTTTTTT
.	TRBJ1-2	TRBV6-5	.	CASSPSYGYTF	TGTGCCAGCAGTCCCTCATACGGCTACACCTTC
TRBD1	TRBJ2-1	TRBV6-4	.	CASSDGPGQGGDEQFF	TGTGCCAGCAGTGACGGGCCGGGACAGGGAGGGGATGAGCAGTTCTTC
.	TRBJ2-7	TRBV6-2/TRBV6-3	.	CASSFPSKNTYEQYF	TGTGCCAGCAGTTTCCCATCCAAGAACACCTACGAGCAGTACTTC
.	TRBJ2-1	TRBV2	.	CASSRDGGDEQFF	TGTGCCAGCAGCCGGGACGGGGGCGATGAGCAGTTCTTC
TRBD1	TRBJ2-7	TRBV9	.	CASSVAPGQYYEQYF	TGTGCCAGCAGCGTAGCTCCGGGACAGTACTACGAGCAGTACTTC
.	TRBJ2-3	TRBV4-3	.	CASSQGSGTDTQYF	TGCGCCAGCAGCCAGGGGAGCGGAACAGATACGCAGTATTTT
.	TRBJ2-1	TRBV15	.	CATSRVDEQFF	TGTGCCACCAGCAGAGTTGATGAGCAGTTCTTC
.	TRBJ2-1	TRBV25-1	.	CASSEYLLRDRSYNEQFF	TGTGCCAGCAGTGAATATCTCTTGCGGGACAGATCCTACAATGAGCAGTTCTTC
.	TRBJ2-2	TRBV2	few	CASSPRRRGRPGELFF	TGTGCCAGCAGCCCGAGAAGGAGGGGGCGACCTGGGGAGCTGTTTTTT
TRBD1	TRBJ2-7	TRBV7-9	.	CASSPGTVPYEQYF	TGTGCCAGCAGCCCCGGGACAGTCCCCTACGAGCAGTACTTC
.	TRBJ2-5	TRBV12-2	.	CASRLPRDTMGETQYF	TGTGCAAGTCGCTTACCGAGGGACACAATGGGGGAGACCCAGTACTTC
TRBD1	TRBJ1-5	TRBV6-5	once	CASTYTGGGNQPQHF	TGTGCCAGCACCTACACAGGGGGCGGCAATCAGCCCCAGCATTTT
.	TRBJ2-3	TRBV2	.	CASSVQGEGADTQYF	TGTGCCAGCAGCGTGCAGGGAGAGGGGGCAGATACGCAGTATTTT
.	TRBJ2-3	TRBV9	.	CASSKRDGSGTQYF	TGTGCCAGCAGCAAAAGGGACGGCTCGGGTACGCAGTATTTT
.	TRBJ2-6	TRBV5-5	.	CASSLGVGNSGANVLTF	TGTGCCAGCAGCTTGGGGGTAGGGAACTCTGGGGCCAACGTCCTGACTTTC
.	TRBJ2-2	TRBV9	.	CASSVTTGEETGELFF	TGTGCCAGCAGCGTCACGACTGGGGAAGAAACCGGGGAGCTGTTTTTT
TRBD1	TRBJ2-7	TRBV7-3	.	CASSLTAGGAYEQYF	TGTGCCAGCAGCTTAACGGCAGGGGGCGCTTACGAGCAGTACTTC
TRBD2	TRBJ2-1	TRBV2	.	CPRSYGGARVGSSYNEQFF	TGTCCCCGCAGTTACGGGGGGGCGCGGGTGGGGAGCTCCTACAATGAGCAGTTCTTC
.	TRBJ1-1	TRBV28	.	CASIGGLANTEAFF	TGTGCCAGCATAGGGGGTCTCGCGAACACTGAAGCTTTCTTT
.	TRBJ1-5	TRBV28	.	CASSSNDPQHF	TGTGCCAGCAGTTCAAACGACCCCCAGCATTTT
.	TRBJ2-3	TRBV20-1	.	CSASNGDGVSDTQYF	TGCAGTGCTAGTAATGGGGACGGGGTTTCAGATACGCAGTATTTT
.	TRBJ2-3	TRBV7-2	few	CASSLNWGGGTDTQYF	TGTGCCAGCAGCTTAAATTGGGGCGGGGGCACAGATACGCAGTATTTT
TRBD1	TRBJ1-1	TRBV5-6	.	CASSLEGTGPNTEAFF	TGTGCCAGCAGCTTGGAAGGGACAGGGCCGAACACTGAAGCTTTCTTT
.	TRBJ1-6	TRBV2	.	CASSAAVGSPLHF	TGTGCCAGCAGTGCGGCTGTAGGTTCACCCCTCCACTTT
TRBD1	TRBJ2-2	TRBV7-9	.	CASSAGLGQVKNTGELFF	TGTGCCAGCAGCGCTGGTCTGGGACAGGTGAAGAACACCGGGGAGCTGTTTTTT
TRBD1	TRBJ2-1	TRBV2	.	CASSQAGQAYNEQFF	TGTGCCAGCAGTCAGGCGGGACAGGCCTACAATGAGCAGTTCTTC
.	TRBJ2-7	TRBV28	once	CASSGPSIYEQYF	TGTGCCAGCAGCGGACCTTCGATCTACGAGCAGTACTTC
.	TRBJ2-5	TRBV5-1	.	CASSVQGQETQYF	TGCGCCAGCAGCGTGCAAGGGCAAGAGACCCAGTACTTC